The 11 T cell receptor beta chains presented below share a single source sample, sequenced in a study of PD-1 blockade in mismatch repair-deficient tumors (dated by TCRdb to 2016 to 2017). Library preparation employed the immunoSEQ multiplex PCR assay. Held by TCRdb, this immuneACCESS table contains in-frame sequences only and omits some clones. Under half of the omission traces to an unresolved V gene where checked; the cause of the rest is unknown. The sample contains some 48,000 clones, over 75% of them found a single time. The ten largest clones represent more than 8% of the sample. This sample comprised peripheral blood, obtained roughly 21 weeks after starting pembrolizumab. Receptors were obtained from an adult with mismatch repair-deficient cancer.

This clone has more than one count but fewer than ten. The chain is built from TRBV2 and TRBJ1-1; TRBD1 is a possible D gene (5 bases). Per germline, CDR1 SNHLY and CDR2 FYNNEI. Trimming shortened V by 9 bases and J by 1 base, and 12 bases separated the two germline ends. This CDR3 comprises 13 residues. The CDR3 DNA sequence: TGTGCCAGTATACGGGACGGGAACACTGAAGCTTTCTTT. It encodes CASIRDGNTEAFF. Filled out from reference TRBV2 and TRBJ1-1, the complete variable domain reads EPEVTQTPSHQVTQMGQEVILRCVPISNHLYFYWYRQILGQKVEFLVSFYNNEISEKSEIFDDQFSVERPDGSNFTLKIRSTKLEDSAMYFCASIRDGNTEAFFGQGTRLTVV.

The gene calls are TRBV6-1 and TRBJ1-3; D not resolved. Trimming shortened V by 3 bases and J by 0 bases, and 15 bases separated the two germline ends. This CDR3 contains 17 residues. Germline V lookup: CDR1 MNHNS, CDR2 SASEGT. CDR3 in amino acids: CASSELRTLSSGNTIYF. CDR3 in DNA: TGTGCCAGCAGTGAGCTACGGACGTTGAGCTCTGGAAACACCATATATTTT.

V usage is TRBV30 and J usage is TRBJ2-7; D is possibly TRBD1 or TRBD2 (5 bases each). V dropped 3 bases and J dropped 1 base, with 13 bases sitting between them. CDR3 length: 14 residues. CDR1 and CDR2 (germline): GTSNPN, SVGIG (reference sequence). CDR3 bases: TGTGCCTGGAGAAACCGGGACCCTTCCTACGAGCAGTACTTC. It specifies CAWRNRDPSYEQYF.

This chain links TRBV27 with TRBJ2-3, with D maybe TRBD2 (5 bases). The CDR3 runs to 16 residues. Trimming stripped 3 bases from V and 0 bases from J, with 13 bases between. Germline CDR1 and CDR2: MNHEY and SMNVEV (reference sequence). As DNA, the CDR3 is TGTGCCAGCAGTTTTAGAACAGACTATAGCACAGATACGCAGTATTTT. It is translated as CASSFRTDYSTDTQYF.

The chain uses TRBV30 and TRBJ1-1; no firm D call. The V gene lost 2 bases and the J gene lost 4 bases, with 14 bases spanning the gap. This CDR3 has 14 amino acids. Looked up from germline, CDR1 is GTSNPN and CDR2 is SVGIG (reference sequence). Here the CDR3 reads CAWSRDLKGTEAFF. Written as DNA, the CDR3 is TGTGCCTGGAGTAGGGATTTAAAGGGCACTGAAGCTTTCTTT.

The V gene is TRBV5-1, the J gene TRBJ2-3; TRBD1 is a possible D gene (5 bases). This CDR3 has 14 amino acids. Deletions cut 4 bases from V and 4 bases from J, with 13 bases between. Germline V CDR1 and CDR2: SGHRS, YFSETQ. CDR3 DNA sequence: TGCGCCAGCAGCGAAGACAGTGGGGCAGATACGCAGTATTTT. Protein product: CASSEDSGADTQYF.

V usage is TRBV5-4 and J usage is TRBJ2-1; D perhaps matches TRBD2 (6 bases). Germline V gene sequence: CDR1 SGHNT, CDR2 YYREEE (reference sequence). The CDR3 runs 13 residues. With 0 bases removed from V and 9 bases from J, the gap between germline ends came to 10 bases. CDR3 sequence: CASSLGHGGEQFF. The DNA of the CDR3 is TGTGCCAGCAGCTTGGGTCACGGGGGTGAGCAGTTCTTC.

The V call is TRBV28, the J call TRBJ2-3; 10 bases are a match to TRBD2. Germline trimming cut 7 bases from V and 4 bases from J; bases unmatched to any gene: 11. The V gene's germline CDR1 is MDHEN and CDR2 SYDVKM. This CDR3 contains 16 residues. The CDR3, as DNA: TGTGCCAGCACCCTTCAAGCGGGGGGGGAAGCAGATACGCAGTATTTT. Its translation is CASTLQAGGEADTQYF.

The chain carries TRBV7-9 and TRBJ2-7; 7 bases line up with TRBD2. In germline, CDR1 is SEHNR, CDR2 FQNEAQ (reference sequence). J lost 1 base, V lost 3 bases, and 6 bases had no gene match. The CDR3 sequence is 15 residues long. The CDR3 DNA reads as TGTGCCAGCAGCTTTGGCGGGAGTAGTTCCTACGAGCAGTACTTC. Amino acid sequence: CASSFGGSSSYEQYF.

The V call is TRBV7-8, the J call TRBJ2-3, with 13 bases matching TRBD2. The ends lost 8 bases at V and 0 bases at J; junction bases unmatched: 2. CDR3 length: 15 amino acids. Germline V gene lookup returns CDR1 SGHVS and CDR2 FQNEAQ. The CDR3 nucleotides are TGTGCCAGCCGACTAGCGGGAGGTAGCACAGATACGCAGTATTTT. This encodes CASRLAGGSTDTQYF.

This sequence joins TRBV2 and TRBJ1-3; D may be TRBD1 (5 bases). The V end lost 6 bases, the J end lost 0 bases, and 12 bases lay between the germline ends. In germline, CDR1 is SNHLY, CDR2 FYNNEI. This CDR3 contains 15 residues. The CDR3 nucleotides read TGTGCCAGCAGGCCTACAGGAGACTCTGGAAACACCATATATTTT. Its translation: CASRPTGDSGNTIYF.